This TCR beta chain comes out of a study of blood T cell repertoires in COVID-19. In the study overall: Sites in the United States, Italy and Spain provided acute and convalescent COVID-19 samples. PBMCs, B-cell-depleted T cells, or T cells were the source of the cDNA or gDNA that made up the material.

Authors' analysis steps: Reference gene primer amplification gave nucleated cell count estimates. Assay: immunoSEQ multiplex PCR; the TCRdb copy retains only in-frame clones and omits some. That table gives V, J and clone size, and the DNA gave D and trimming. The repertoire consists of 150,000 to 200,000 clones, with 75% to 90% occurring once and the leading ten covering roughly 10%. This TCR came from a human donor in a cohort sampled during active COVID-19. Specimen: peripheral blood.

This CDR3 reads CASSDSSVADTQYF. The CDR3 DNA is TGTGCCAGCAGTGACTCCAGCGTCGCAGATACGCAGTATTTT. The rearrangement links TRBV6-4 to TRBJ2-3; D is uncertain. The V end was cut by 0 bases, the J end by 4 bases, with 8 bases between. The length of the CDR3 is 14 residues. The germline V gene has CDR1 MRHNA and CDR2 SNTAGT.